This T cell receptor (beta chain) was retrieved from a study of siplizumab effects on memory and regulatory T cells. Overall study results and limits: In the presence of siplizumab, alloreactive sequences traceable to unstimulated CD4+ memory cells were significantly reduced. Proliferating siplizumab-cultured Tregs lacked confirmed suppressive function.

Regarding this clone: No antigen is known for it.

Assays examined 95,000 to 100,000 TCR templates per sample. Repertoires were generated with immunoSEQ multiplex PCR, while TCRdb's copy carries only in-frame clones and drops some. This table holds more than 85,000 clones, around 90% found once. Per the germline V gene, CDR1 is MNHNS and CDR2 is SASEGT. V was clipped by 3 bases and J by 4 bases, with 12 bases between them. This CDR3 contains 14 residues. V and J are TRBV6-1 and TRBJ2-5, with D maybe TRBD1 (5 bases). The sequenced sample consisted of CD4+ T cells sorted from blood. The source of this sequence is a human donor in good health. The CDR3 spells CASSENRSPETQYF. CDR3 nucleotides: TGTGCCAGCAGTGAGAACAGGTCCCCAGAGACCCAGTACTTC.